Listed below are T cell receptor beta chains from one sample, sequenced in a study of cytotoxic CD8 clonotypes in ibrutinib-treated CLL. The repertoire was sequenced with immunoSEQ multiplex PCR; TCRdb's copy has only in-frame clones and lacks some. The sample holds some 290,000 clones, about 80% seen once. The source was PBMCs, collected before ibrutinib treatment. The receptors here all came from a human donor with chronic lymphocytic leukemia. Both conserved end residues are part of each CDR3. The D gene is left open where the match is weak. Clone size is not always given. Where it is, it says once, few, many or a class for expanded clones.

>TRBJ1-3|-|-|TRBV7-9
TGTGCCAGCAGCATCGGACAAAACCTCGGCGGAAACACCATATATTTT
CASSIGQNLGGNTIYF
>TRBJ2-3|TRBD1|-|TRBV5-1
TGCGCCAGCAGCCAAGGGACAGGGGAGGCAGATACGCAGTATTTT
CASSQGTGEADTQYF
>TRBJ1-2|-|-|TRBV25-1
TGTGCCAGCAGTGAGTTGGGGGGTGGCTACACCTTC
CASSELGGGYTF
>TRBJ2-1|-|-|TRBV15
TGTGCCACCAGCAGCCCACTCAATGAGCAGTTCTTC
CATSSPLNEQFF
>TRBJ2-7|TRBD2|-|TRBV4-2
TGTGCCAGCAGCCACCTGGGGCGGGAGGAGTCCTACGAGCAGTACTTC
CASSHLGREESYEQYF
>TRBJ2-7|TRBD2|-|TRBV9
TGTGCCAGCAGCGTAGGGGGTAGCGGGAACAACGAGCAGTACTTC
CASSVGGSGNNEQYF
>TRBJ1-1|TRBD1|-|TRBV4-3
TGCGCCAGCAGCCAAGAAAAGGCAGGGGGCGAAACTGAAGCTTTCTTT
CASSQEKAGGETEAFF
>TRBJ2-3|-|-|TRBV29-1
TGCAGCGTCGCGCAGGGACCTAGCACAGATACGCAGTATTTT
CSVAQGPSTDTQYF
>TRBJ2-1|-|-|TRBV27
TGTGCCAGCAGTTTTACTTGGGGGACTGGCTACAATGAGCAGTTCTTC
CASSFTWGTGYNEQFF
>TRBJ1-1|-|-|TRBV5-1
TGCGCCAGCAGCTGGAGCCCGGGGGAGAACACTGAAGCTTTCTTT
CASSWSPGENTEAFF
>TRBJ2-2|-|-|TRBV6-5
TGTGCCAGCAGTTATCTAATAGCCACCGGGGAGCTGTTTTTT
CASSYLIATGELFF
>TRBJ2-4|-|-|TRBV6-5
TGTGCCAGCAGTTACGACAGCCAAAACATTCAGTACTTC
CASSYDSQNIQYF
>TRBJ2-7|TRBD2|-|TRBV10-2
TGCGCCAGCAGTGAGAAGCGGGAGGGCCACGAGCAGTACTTC
CASSEKREGHEQYF
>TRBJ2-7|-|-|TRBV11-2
TGTGCCAGCAGCTTAGATAACTACAGCTACGAGCAGTACTTC
CASSLDNYSYEQYF
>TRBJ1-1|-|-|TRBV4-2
TGTGCCAGCAGCCAAGGTAAAGAGGAAGCTTTCTTT
CASSQGKEEAFF
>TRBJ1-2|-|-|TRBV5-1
TGCGCCAGCAGCCCAGGGACGGCATATGGCTACACCTTC
CASSPGTAYGYTF
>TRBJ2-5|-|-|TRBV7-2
TGTGCCAGCAGCTTAGCGCAAGGGACTGGTGCCCAGTACTTC
CASSLAQGTGAQYF
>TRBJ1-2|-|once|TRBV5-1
TGCGCCAGCAGCTTACGAACTGATTATGGCTACACCTTC
CASSLRTDYGYTF
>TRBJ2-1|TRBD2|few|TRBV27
TGTGCCAGCAGTTCCCGGGGACTAGCGGGTCGTATAAGGTTCTTC
CASSSRGLAGRIRFF
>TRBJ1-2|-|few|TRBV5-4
TGTGCCAGCAGCTCTCCCTTAGGAGCACAACGTTACTATGGCTACACCTTC
CASSSPLGAQRYYGYTF
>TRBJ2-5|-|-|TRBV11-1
TGTGCCAGCAGCCCCCGATGGGGGCAAGAGACCCAGTACTTC
CASSPRWGQETQYF
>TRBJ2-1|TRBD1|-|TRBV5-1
TGCGCCAGCAGCAGGGGGCAGGTATCCTACAATGAGCAGTTCTTC
CASSRGQVSYNEQFF
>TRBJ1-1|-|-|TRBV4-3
TGCGCCAGCAGCCAAGATGAACAGGGAGACACTGAAGCTTTCTTT
CASSQDEQGDTEAFF
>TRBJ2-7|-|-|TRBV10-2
TGCGCCAGCAGCGGGGGAGGCGAGCAGTACTTC
CASSGGGEQYF
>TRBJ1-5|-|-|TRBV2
TGTGCCAGCAGTGACTTGACAGAGAATCAGCCCCAGCATTTT
CASSDLTENQPQHF
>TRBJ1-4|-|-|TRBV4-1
TGCGCCAGCAGCCAACTCGACATTAATGAAAAACTGTTTTTT
CASSQLDINEKLFF
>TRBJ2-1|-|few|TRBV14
TGTGCCAGCAGCCAACTCCTGGAATCCTACAATGAGCAGTTCTTC
CASSQLLESYNEQFF
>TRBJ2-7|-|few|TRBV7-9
TGTGCCAGCGGAACGGGGGCTGAGGAGCAGTACTTC
CASGTGAEEQYF
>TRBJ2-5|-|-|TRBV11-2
TGTGCCAGCAGCCCTATCAGGACAGTTCAAGAGACCCAGTACTTC
CASSPIRTVQETQYF
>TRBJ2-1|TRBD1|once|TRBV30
TGTGCCGTCGACAGGGGAACACACAATGAGCAGTTCTTC
CAVDRGTHNEQFF
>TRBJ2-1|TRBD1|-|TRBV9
TGTGCCAGCAGCGTAGAGGGGGCTGGCTACAATGAGCAGTTCTTC
CASSVEGAGYNEQFF
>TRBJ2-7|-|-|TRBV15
TGTGCCACCAGCAGAGCCGATGTTGTGACAGAGACCTACGAGCAGTACTTC
CATSRADVVTETYEQYF
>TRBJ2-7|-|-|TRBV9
TGTGCCAGCAGCCCAAGCGAGCTTAACTCCTACGAGCAGTACTTC
CASSPSELNSYEQYF